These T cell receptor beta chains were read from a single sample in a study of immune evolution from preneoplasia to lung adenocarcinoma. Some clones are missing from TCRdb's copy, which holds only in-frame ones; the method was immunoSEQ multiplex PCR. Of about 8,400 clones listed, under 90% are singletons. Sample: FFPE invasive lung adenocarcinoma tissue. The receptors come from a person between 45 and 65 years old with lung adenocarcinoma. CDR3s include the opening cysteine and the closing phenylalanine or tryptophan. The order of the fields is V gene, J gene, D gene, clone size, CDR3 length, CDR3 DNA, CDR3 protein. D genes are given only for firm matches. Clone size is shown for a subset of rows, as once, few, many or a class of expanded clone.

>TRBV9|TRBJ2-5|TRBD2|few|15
TGTGCCAGCAGCGTTCAAGCGGGGGGCGAGGAGACCCAGTACTTC
CASSVQAGGEETQYF
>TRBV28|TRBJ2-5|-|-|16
TGTGCCAGCAGTTTCTTAGGACTCCTAGCTCAAGAGACCCAGTACTTC
CASSFLGLLAQETQYF
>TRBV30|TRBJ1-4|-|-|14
TGTGCCTGGAAGGGGAAAGGGCTTGAAGAAAAACTGTTTTTT
CAWKGKGLEEKLFF
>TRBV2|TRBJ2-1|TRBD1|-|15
TGTGCCAGCATCCCCGGGACAGGGAACTACAATGAGCAGTTCTTC
CASIPGTGNYNEQFF
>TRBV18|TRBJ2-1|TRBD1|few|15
TGTGCCAGCTCACTCCCGGGACAGGGAGACAATGAGCAGTTCTTC
CASSLPGQGDNEQFF
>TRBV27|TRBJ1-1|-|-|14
TGTGCCAGCACCAAAGAGGCGGGGAACACTGAAGCTTTCTTT
CASTKEAGNTEAFF
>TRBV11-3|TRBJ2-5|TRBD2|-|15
TGTGCCAGCAGCGACTACGGGACTACCCAAGAGACCCAGTACTTC
CASSDYGTTQETQYF
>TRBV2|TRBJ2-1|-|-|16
TGTGCCAGCAGTGGCCCCGGGGGCCCCTCCTACAATGAGCAGTTCTTC
CASSGPGGPSYNEQFF
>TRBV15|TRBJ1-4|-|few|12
TGTGCCACCAGCAGAGAACGGGAAAAACTGTTTTTT
CATSREREKLFF
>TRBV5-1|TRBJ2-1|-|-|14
TGCGCCAGCAGCTTTGACAGGCTAAACAATGAGCAGTTCTTC
CASSFDRLNNEQFF
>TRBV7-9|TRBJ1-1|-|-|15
TGTGCCAGCAAGCCAGATCGAAGTATGAACACTGAAGCTTTCTTT
CASKPDRSMNTEAFF
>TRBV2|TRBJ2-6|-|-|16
TGTGCCAGCATCATACGGCGGGCGGAGGGGGCCAACGTCCTGACTTTC
CASIIRRAEGANVLTF
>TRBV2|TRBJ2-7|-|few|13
TGTGCCAGCAGTGAAGCGCTTGACTTTCCCCGGTACTTC
CASSEALDFPRYF
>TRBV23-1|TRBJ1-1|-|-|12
TGCGCCAGCAGTCAATCGACCTATGAAGCTTTCTTT
CASSQSTYEAFF
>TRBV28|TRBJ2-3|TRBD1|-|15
TGTGCCAGCAGTTTCGGGGACAGTAGCACAGATACGCAGTATTTT
CASSFGDSSTDTQYF
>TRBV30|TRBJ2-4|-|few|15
TGTGCCTGGAGTGACCCCGGGACGGATAAAAACATTCAGTACTTC
CAWSDPGTDKNIQYF
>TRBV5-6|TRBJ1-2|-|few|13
TGTGCCAGCAGCTTGGGCGGAGCCTATGGCTACACCTTC
CASSLGGAYGYTF
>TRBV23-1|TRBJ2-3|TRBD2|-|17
TGCGCCAGCAGTCAATCGACTAGCGGGGGAAGTACAGATACGCAGTATTTT
CASSQSTSGGSTDTQYF
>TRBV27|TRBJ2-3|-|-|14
TGTGCCAGCAGTTTGAGGGTCATGGCAGATACGCAGTATTTT
CASSLRVMADTQYF
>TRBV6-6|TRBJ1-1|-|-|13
TGTGCCAGCAGCCGGGACTCGAACACTGAAGCTTTCTTT
CASSRDSNTEAFF
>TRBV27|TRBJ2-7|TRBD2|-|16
TGTGCCAGCAGTTTAAATTGGGGGACTAGCGGGGATAAGCAGTACTTC
CASSLNWGTSGDKQYF
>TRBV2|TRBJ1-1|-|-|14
TGTGCCAGCAGTGTATCGGAGTTCAACACTGAAGCTTTCTTT
CASSVSEFNTEAFF
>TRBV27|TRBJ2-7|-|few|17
TGTGCCAGCAGGCCGACCACCGGGACATCGTTGTACTACGAGCAGTACTTC
CASRPTTGTSLYYEQYF